This TCR beta chain emerged from a study of blood T cell repertoires in COVID-19. Study details: The United States, Italy and Spain provided the acute and convalescent COVID-19 samples. The cDNA or gDNA used as material had been derived from T cells, B-cell-depleted T cells, or PBMCs.

As handled by the study authors: From reference gene primer amplification, estimates of nucleated cell counts were derived. TCRdb keeps only in-frame clones here, not all; method: immunoSEQ multiplex PCR. That table furnishes V, J and clone size, whereas the DNA furnished D and trimming. The table includes 95,000 to 150,000 clones, 86% detected once. Trimming pared 5 bases from V and 0 bases from J, leaving 10 bases between. CDR1 and CDR2 from the germline V gene are MNHEY and SVGAGI. The CDR3 is 14 residues long. This TCR derives from a man aged 40-50 years with acute or convalescent COVID-19. This chain connects TRBV6-5 to TRBJ1-1, with a weak D call TRBD1 (6 bases). What was sequenced was peripheral blood. CDR3 in DNA: TGTGCCAGCAGTCGGACAGCTATGAACACTGAAGCTTTCTTT. It translates to CASSRTAMNTEAFF.